Listed here are 29 T cell receptor beta chains from one sample, sequenced in a study of blood T cell repertoires in COVID-19. The assay was immunoSEQ multiplex PCR, and TCRdb's table has in-frame clones only and misses some. The table has some 240,000 clones, over 70% seen once; the top ten hold 2.5% to 3.5%. The sequencing input was PBMCs or T cells enriched from blood (not recorded which). The receptors here all came from a woman in her 40s who had been exposed to COVID-19.

V gene TRBV5-1 combines with J gene TRBJ1-2; 8 bases map to TRBD1. Per the germline V gene, CDR1 is SGHRS and CDR2 is YFSETQ. The V gene end was trimmed by 6 bases and the J gene end by 1 base; junction bases not matched to a gene: 8. CDR3 length: 15 residues. This CDR3 is CASNSGQGHNYGYTF. The CDR3, as DNA: TGCGCCAGCAACTCAGGACAGGGACATAACTATGGCTACACCTTC.

The genes are TRBV2 and TRBJ1-6; no reliable D call. The germline CDR1 and CDR2 sequences are SNHLY and FYNNEI. The CDR3 is 15 amino acids. V gave up 4 bases and J gave up 4 bases, with 11 bases separating them. The CDR3 region has the DNA TGTGCCAGCAGTGCCGGCAGACTGTATAATTCACCCCTCCACTTT. Its protein product is CASSAGRLYNSPLHF.

This rearrangement joins TRBV18 to TRBJ1-2; 8 positions agree with TRBD1. V was clipped by 3 bases and J by 4 bases; unmatched bases: 7. The CDR3 covers 15 residues. Germline CDR1 reads KGHSH; CDR2 reads LQKENI. The CDR3 bases are TGTGCCAGCTCACCGGTCGAACAGGGGGTCTATGGCTACACCTTC. Its translation is CASSPVEQGVYGYTF.

V and J are TRBV29-1 and TRBJ1-2; D gene uncertain. Trimming pared 7 bases from V and 6 bases from J, leaving 12 bases between. The germline V gene encodes CDR1 SQVTM and CDR2 ANQGSEA. The CDR3 is 11 amino acids. The CDR3 here is CSAEPQNGYTF. In nucleotides, the CDR3 is TGCAGCGCAGAACCCCAGAATGGCTACACCTTC.

The V and J genes are TRBV6-5 and TRBJ2-7, with 7 bases that match TRBD1. The ends lost 5 bases at V and 0 bases at J; junction bases unmatched: 7. The CDR3 is 15 amino acids. Germline CDR1 reads MNHEY; CDR2 reads SVGAGI. The CDR3 DNA reads as TGTGCCAGCAGTACGGACAGGTGGAACTCCTACGAGCAGTACTTC. Encoded protein: CASSTDRWNSYEQYF.

This chain links TRBV4-3 with TRBJ2-3; D remains ambiguous. Trimming removed 2 bases at V and 1 base at J, with 10 bases between. The CDR3 totals 15 residues. Per the germline V gene, CDR1 is LGHNA and CDR2 is YSLEER. The CDR3 DNA follows: TGCGCCAGCAGCCAACTAATTCGGGGCACAGATACGCAGTATTTT. Its translation is CASSQLIRGTDTQYF.

The V call is TRBV4-1, the J call TRBJ2-5; 7 bases are shared with TRBD2. Germline V gene sequence: CDR1 MGHRA, CDR2 YSYEKL. J was trimmed by 4 bases and V by 5 bases; bases with no gene match: 10. CDR3 length: 15 residues. CDR3 residues: CASSKGDYSGETQYF. The CDR3 region has the DNA TGCGCCAGCAGCAAAGGGGACTATTCAGGAGAGACCCAGTACTTC.

The genes are TRBV30 and TRBJ1-4, with D unclear. Deletions cut 5 bases from V and 8 bases from J, with 9 bases between. Germline CDR1 reads GTSNPN; CDR2 reads SVGIG (reference sequence). The CDR3 is made up of 11 amino acids. CDR3 amino acids: CAWLVREKLFF. CDR3 nucleotides: TGTGCCTGGCTGGTCCGGGAAAAACTGTTTTTT.

The chain is built from TRBV11-3 and TRBJ1-5, with 11 bases fitting TRBD1. Per the germline V gene, CDR1 is SGHNT and CDR2 is YENEEA. CDR3 length equals 16 residues. The V and J ends lost 1 base and 2 bases, in that order; junction bases with no gene match: 1. CDR3 coding DNA: TGTGCCAGCAGCTTAGGGGGACAGGGGGGCAATCAGCCCCAGCATTTT. Its translation: CASSLGGQGGNQPQHF.

The CDR3 region has the DNA TGTGCCAGCAGTTACTCGGTGGGACAGCGTCCCTACGAGCAGTACTTC. Encoded protein: CASSYSVGQRPYEQYF. The chain is built from TRBV6-5 and TRBJ2-7, with 7 bases that match TRBD1. V was clipped by 0 bases and J by 2 bases; unmatched bases: 7. The CDR3 consists of 16 residues. Germline CDR1 is MNHEY and CDR2 is SVGAGI.

The CDR3 spells CASSLRVSTDTQYF. For the CDR3, the DNA is TGTGCCAGCTCCCTCAGGGTTAGCACAGATACGCAGTATTTT. The J gene is TRBJ2-3, the V gene TRBV5-8; the D gene is possibly TRBD1 (5 bases). Per germline, CDR1 SGHTS and CDR2 YDEGEE. V was pared by 7 bases and J by 0 bases, with 12 bases between. The CDR3 consists of 14 residues.

CDR3 protein: CSVAGTGGRGQPQHF. The CDR3 DNA reads as TGCAGCGTTGCGGGAACAGGGGGCAGGGGTCAGCCCCAGCATTTT. The V gene is TRBV29-1, the J gene TRBJ1-5, with 9 bases aligning to TRBD1. V lost 4 bases and J lost 6; bases outside the gene matches: 10. CDR3 length: 15 residues. The germline V gene encodes CDR1 SQVTM and CDR2 ANQGSEA. Together with reference TRBV29-1 and TRBJ1-5, the CDR3 gives the full variable domain: SAVISQKPSRDICQRGTSLTIQCQVDSQVTMMFWYRQQPGQSLTLIATANQGSEATYESGFVIDKFPISRPNLTFSTLTVSNMSPEDSSIYLCSVAGTGGRGQPQHFGDGTRLSIL.

V usage is TRBV5-1 and J usage is TRBJ1-3; the D gene is possibly TRBD1 (6 bases). V lost 4 bases, J lost 1 base, and 9 bases lay in between. The CDR3 is 14 residues long. CDR1 is SGHRS, CDR2 YFSETQ, per germline. The CDR3 DNA is TGCGCCAGCAGCCTACAGGGATCTGGAAACACCATATATTTT. Translated: CASSLQGSGNTIYF.

This rearrangement joins TRBV25-1 to TRBJ1-3; a possible D gene is TRBD1 (6 bases). V lost 3 bases, J lost 3 bases, and 12 bases lay in between. Germline V gene data show CDR1 as MGHDK and CDR2 as SYGVNS. This CDR3 contains 15 residues. The CDR3 sequence: CASSDRDRLGNTIYF. The DNA for the CDR3 is TGTGCCAGCAGTGATCGAGACAGGCTTGGAAACACCATATATTTT.

V is TRBV12-3 or TRBV12-4 and J is TRBJ1-2; a possible D gene is TRBD1 (5 bases). V lost 7 bases and J lost 5, with 14 bases in between. The CDR3 contains 13 residues. The CDR3 DNA follows: TGTGCCAGCATGGGGCAGGGCCGGTATGGCTACACCTTC. It codes for CASMGQGRYGYTF.

Regarding this clone: Within the sample, other DNA sequences also encode this same CDR3. The chain links TRBV12-5 to TRBJ1-1; 8 bases are shared with TRBD1. Germline CDR1 is LGHNT and CDR2 is FRNRAP. V dropped 3 bases and J dropped 9; count of bases not matched to a gene: 3. The CDR3 totals 12 residues. CDR3 sequence: CASGLGQGKAFF. The CDR3 DNA reads as TGTGCTAGTGGTTTAGGACAGGGCAAAGCTTTCTTT.

The V call is TRBV7-9, the J call TRBJ1-4; D is unresolved. CDR3 length: 15 amino acids. Trimming took off 2 bases at V and 10 bases at J, with 17 bases between the two ends. The germline gives CDR1 SEHNR, CDR2 FQNEAQ (reference sequence). The CDR3 DNA sequence: TGTGCCAGCAGCTTATTTAGAGGGCCGGGCGGAAAACTGTTTTTT. It specifies CASSLFRGPGGKLFF.

The V and J genes are TRBV7-3 and TRBJ2-7; D call uncertain. V was cut by 4 bases and J by 3 bases, with 10 bases left in between. CDR3 length: 13 residues. CDR1 is SGHTA, CDR2 FQGTGA, per germline. The DNA of the CDR3 is TGTGCCAGCAGCTCAGGTCCTGGCTACGAGCAGTACTTC. Residues: CASSSGPGYEQYF.

In this sample, this clone turned up a few times. This chain links TRBV5-4 with TRBJ2-7; 14 positions match TRBD2. The ends lost 0 bases at V and 0 bases at J; junction bases unmatched: 8. Germline V gives CDR1 SGHNT, CDR2 YYREEE (reference sequence). There are 19 residues in the CDR3. The CDR3 loop reads CASSLAGTSGGPSSYEQYF. CDR3 in DNA: TGTGCCAGCAGCTTGGCCGGGACTAGCGGGGGCCCGAGCTCCTACGAGCAGTACTTC.

The chain is built from TRBV4-1 and TRBJ1-5; unclear D gene. The CDR3 totals 14 residues. CDR1 MGHRA and CDR2 YSYEKL come from the germline V gene. V was shortened by 4 bases and J by 6 bases, with 13 bases between the two germline ends. CDR3 DNA sequence: TGCGCCAGCAGCCCACATCTAGGCGCTCAGCCCCAGCATTTT. This translates into CASSPHLGAQPQHF.

The CDR3 protein is CASSNTRGGRGEKLFF. The DNA for the CDR3 is TGTGCCAGCTCAAACACGAGGGGGGGGCGAGGAGAAAAACTGTTTTTT. The rearrangement links TRBV18 to TRBJ1-4; D is perhaps TRBD1 (6 bases). The CDR3 contains 16 residues. V lost 5 bases, J lost 8 bases, and 21 bases lay in between. From germline, CDR1 is KGHSH and CDR2 LQKENI.

This clone has just one count. The rearrangement uses TRBV2 and TRBJ2-5; 9 bases match TRBD1. The germline gives CDR1 SNHLY, CDR2 FYNNEI. This CDR3 spans 15 amino acids. With V trimmed by 4 bases and J by 4 bases, 7 bases remained unmatched. CDR3 in DNA: TGTGCCAGCAGTGGGGGGATGACAGGGGGAGAGACCCAGTACTTC. Translation: CASSGGMTGGETQYF. The full variable domain, its missing parts supplied by reference TRBV2 and TRBJ2-5, is EPEVTQTPSHQVTQMGQEVILRCVPISNHLYFYWYRQILGQKVEFLVSFYNNEISEKSEIFDDQFSVERPDGSNFTLKIRSTKLEDSAMYFCASSGGMTGGETQYFGPGTRLLVL.

The rearrangement links TRBV19 to TRBJ2-3, with D perhaps TRBD1 (6 bases). The CDR3 extends over 17 amino acids. The germline V gene has CDR1 LNHDA and CDR2 SQIVND (reference sequence). V lost 4 bases, J lost 2 bases, and 19 bases lay in between. In DNA form, the CDR3 reads TGTGCCAGTAGTAACCTATACGGGACATCTTCCACAGATACGCAGTATTTT. Protein sequence: CASSNLYGTSSTDTQYF.

The V call is TRBV7-3, the J call TRBJ1-1; D unresolved. The length of the CDR3 is 13 residues. Germline V CDR1 and CDR2: SGHTA, FQGTGA. V was trimmed by 5 bases and J by 3 bases, leaving 10 bases between them. CDR3 sequence: CASSPSSDTEAFF. CDR3 sequence (DNA): TGTGCCAGCAGCCCCTCCTCCGACACTGAAGCTTTCTTT.

This clone was observed a single time. The chain recombines TRBV3-1 (or the pseudogene TRBV3-2) with TRBJ1-4; TRBD1 matches at 9 bases. Per germline, CDR1 LGHDT and CDR2 YNNKEL (reference sequence). J gave up 13 bases and V 3 bases, and 18 bases lay outside the gene matches. There are 17 residues in the CDR3. The CDR3 loop is CASSQPPRDRVDGRLFF. CDR3 nucleotides: TGTGCCAGCAGCCAGCCCCCCCGGGACAGGGTAGATGGTAGACTGTTTTTT.

The chain joins TRBV5-4 to TRBJ2-2, with D perhaps TRBD1 (5 bases). With 2 bases removed from V and 0 bases from J, the gap between germline ends came to 11 bases. Germline V CDR1 and CDR2: SGHNT, YYREEE (reference sequence). The CDR3 covers 16 residues. The CDR3 region is CASSFDSSSNTGELFF. The CDR3 nucleotides are TGTGCCAGCAGCTTCGACAGCAGTTCGAACACCGGGGAGCTGTTTTTT.

This clone was counted a few times. This chain links TRBV10-2 with TRBJ1-2; 8 bases align to TRBD1. CDR3 length: 14 amino acids. The V gene's germline CDR1 is WSHSY and CDR2 SAAADI. The V segment lost 3 bases and the J segment 4 bases; nucleotides outside the gene matches: 4. For the CDR3, the DNA is TGCGCCAGCAGTGAAGGACAGGGACCCTATGGCTACACCTTC. Its protein is CASSEGQGPYGYTF.

This clone has just a few counts. A junction boundary mismatches the germline segment, possibly from a read error. The chain couples TRBV6-4 to TRBJ2-2; 9 bases are shared with TRBD2. The germline CDR1 and CDR2 sequences are MRHNA and SNTAGT. CDR3 length equals 16 residues. The chain's CDR3 is CASGEGGRAETGELFF. The CDR3 DNA reads TGTGCCAGCGGTGAAGGCGGGAGGGCCGAAACCGGGGAGCTGTTTTTT.

J is TRBJ1-6 and V is TRBV6-6; 8 positions agree with TRBD1. With 8 bases clipped from V and 6 bases from J, the junction kept 3 bases outside the gene matches. The germline gives CDR1 MNHNY, CDR2 SVGAGI (reference sequence). This CDR3 has 13 amino acids. This chain's CDR3 is CASVTGGNSPLHF. CDR3 nucleotides: TGTGCCAGCGTTACAGGGGGTAATTCACCCCTCCACTTT.